This T cell receptor beta chain was identified in a study of blood T cell repertoires in COVID-19. Across the whole study: There were acute and convalescent COVID-19 samples, and they came from the United States, Italy and Spain. The analysed material was cDNA or gDNA that came from T cells, B-cell-depleted T cells, or PBMCs.

Trimming left V 7 bases short and J 2 bases short, with 12 bases between. Looked up from germline, CDR1 is MGHRA and CDR2 is YSYEKL. CDR3 length equals 15 residues. Original analysis: Amplification of reference gene primers was used by the study to estimate nucleated cell counts. This table comes from immunoSEQ multiplex PCR, and its TCRdb copy is limited to in-frame clones, with some not included. The V and J calls and clone size are taken from that table; D and trimming were inferred from the DNA. Among 250,000 to 350,000 clones, 91% were seen once, and the ten largest hold 2.2%. This clone was found once.

The sample was peripheral blood. The rearrangement links TRBV4-1 to TRBJ2-6; possibly TRBD1 for D (6 bases). The TCR comes from a woman in her 30s with COVID-19, enrolled during active disease. CDR3 residues: CASKAGVTGANVLTF. The CDR3 bases are TGCGCCAGCAAGGCAGGGGTTACTGGGGCCAACGTCCTGACTTTC.